The 32 T cell receptor beta chains below were found in one sample sequenced in a study of vaccination and CD4 T cells after COVID-19. Described treatment: roughly 10-day PBMC culture with coronavirus spike peptide pools or control peptides (ViraFEST assay). For these receptors, no antigen is known. Cultured CD4+ T-cell DNA underwent Oncomine TCR Beta short-read sequencing. TCRdb re-called the PCR reads through MiXCR, storing one row per CDR3 protein. The table lists around 8,200 distinct CDR3 sequences, less than 35% of them singletons. The sample was cultured CD4+ T cells from blood. Every receptor here comes from a human donor with COVID-19.

The chain employs TRBV7-9 and TRBJ2-1, with 8 bases identical to TRBD2. The CDR3 loop spans 17 amino acids. The germline CDR1 and CDR2 sequences are SEHNR and FQNEAQ (reference sequence). Trimming removed 4 bases from V and 2 bases from J; junction bases left unmatched: 10. The CDR3 region is CASSSRPSGGTYNEQFF. CDR3 in DNA: TGTGCCAGCAGCTCCAGACCCAGCGGGGGAACCTACAATGAGCAGTTCTTC.

The chain links TRBV6-1 to TRBJ2-1, with D possibly matching TRBD2 (6 bases). This CDR3 contains 13 residues. V shed 6 bases and J shed 6 bases, with 12 bases lying between them. Germline assignment: CDR1 MNHNS and CDR2 SASEGT. The CDR3 loop reads CASRPSEVNEQFF. Here the CDR3 DNA reads TGTGCCAGCAGACCTAGCGAGGTCAATGAGCAGTTCTTC.

This clonotype is labeled as medium-sized (0.01 to 0.1%). This chain links TRBV11-2 with TRBJ2-1; D call uncertain. The CDR3 totals 11 residues. Germline V gene data show CDR1 as SGHAT and CDR2 as FQNNGV. V lost 3 bases to trimming and J lost 8 bases, with 5 bases between them. As DNA, the CDR3 is TGTGCCAGCAGCTTCGCGTATGAGCAGTTCTTC. Protein product: CASSFAYEQFF.

This clonotype has more than one count but fewer than ten. V is TRBV28 and J is TRBJ1-6, with TRBD1 matching over 7 bases. The CDR3 is 13 amino acids. V gave up 6 bases and J gave up 6 bases; unmatched junction bases: 2. CDR1 is MDHEN, CDR2 SYDVKM, per germline. The CDR3 spells CASRGQVNSPLHF. The CDR3 bases are TGTGCCAGCAGAGGACAGGTTAATTCACCCCTCCACTTT.

This clonotype has just a few counts. The chain couples TRBV5-1 to TRBJ1-2; D gene uncertain. Germline loops: CDR1 SGHRS, CDR2 YFSETQ. The CDR3 is made up of 12 amino acids. Between the trimmed V and J ends, which lost 0 bases and 6 bases, there was a span of 6 bases. This CDR3 reads CASSLGENGYTF. CDR3 DNA: TGCGCCAGCAGCTTGGGGGAAAATGGCTACACCTTC.

The chain is built from TRBV24-1 and TRBJ1-5; a weak D match, TRBD1 (5 bases). Looked up from germline, CDR1 is KGHDR and CDR2 is SFDVKD. The CDR3 covers 15 residues. The V end was cut by 5 bases, the J end by 6 bases, with 16 bases between. The DNA for the CDR3 is TGTGCCACCAGTGGTGGTGTTGGGGGGAGTCAGCCCCAGCATTTT. As protein: CATSGGVGGSQPQHF.

This clonotype came up a few times. The chain links TRBV10-1 to TRBJ1-6, with D possibly TRBD1 on 6 matching bases. Trimming took 3 bases from V and 7 from J, leaving 7 bases between them. Germline V gene sequence: CDR1 WNHNN, CDR2 SYGVQD (reference sequence). The CDR3 is 13 amino acids. The CDR3 region has the DNA TGCGCCAGCAGTGATACAGGGAATTCACCCCTCCACTTT. Its translation: CASSDTGNSPLHF.

This chain joins TRBV7-2 and TRBJ1-2; 9 nucleotides agree with TRBD1. CDR1 is SGHTA, CDR2 FQGNSA, per germline. V lost 2 bases, J lost 7 bases, and 11 bases stayed unmatched. CDR3 length: 16 residues. DNA of the CDR3: TGTGCCAGCAGCTTATCGGCCACGGGACAGGGCATTGGCTACACCTTC. It codes for CASSLSATGQGIGYTF.

Sample share makes this clonotype medium-sized. The rearrangement joins TRBV12-3 or TRBV12-4 to TRBJ1-5; D is possibly TRBD1 (6 bases). The CDR3 is 14 amino acids. V was cut by 5 bases and J by 5 bases, with 13 bases left in between. CDR3 DNA: TGTGCCAGCAGTCCCAGGGGAGGGCATCAGCCCCAGCATTTT. This codes for CASSPRGGHQPQHF.

The V gene is TRBV18, the J gene TRBJ2-7, with D uncertain. V gave up 0 bases and J gave up 5 bases, with 11 bases separating them. Germline values: CDR1 KGHSH, CDR2 LQKENI. The CDR3 spans 14 residues. The CDR3 region has the DNA TGTGCCAGCTCACCACCCCGGGCTCGAGACGAGCAGTACTTC. Encoded protein: CASSPPRARDEQYF. The full variable domain, its missing parts supplied by reference TRBV18 and TRBJ2-7, is NAGVMQNPRHLVRRRGQEARLRCSPMKGHSHVYWYRQLPEEGLKFMVYLQKENIIDESGMPKERFSAEFPKEGPSILRIQQVVRGDSAAYFCASSPPRARDEQYFGPGTRLTVT.

This clonotype was counted a few times. J is TRBJ1-1 and V is TRBV2, with 7 bases fitting TRBD1. Germline V CDR1 and CDR2: SNHLY, FYNNEI. Trimming at V came to 8 bases and at J to 4 bases, leaving 4 bases not matched to a gene. The CDR3 runs to 12 residues. The CDR3 DNA reads TGTGCCAGCGGGGCAGGGGGCACTGAAGCTTTCTTT. Its protein is CASGAGGTEAFF.

This chain connects TRBV3-1 to TRBJ1-1, with TRBD1 matching 7 bases. The germline gives CDR1 LGHDT, CDR2 YNNKEL (reference sequence). The J segment lost 4 bases and the V segment lost 4 bases, leaving 3 bases of the junction unmatched. The CDR3 loop spans 13 amino acids. The CDR3: CASSPTGITEAFF. The DNA for the CDR3 is TGTGCCAGCAGCCCGACAGGGATCACTGAAGCTTTCTTT.

In the case of this clonotype: The junction differs from germline at one of its ends, possibly a read error. The chain couples TRBV7-7 to TRBJ2-2, with unresolved D. The CDR3 spans 14 residues. Germline lookup yields CDR1 SSHAT and CDR2 FNYEAQ (reference sequence). The CDR3 nucleotides read TGTGCTAGCAGCAAGAGAGGGAACACCGGGGAGCTGTTTTTT. This gives the protein CASSKRGNTGELFF.

V gene TRBV20-1 combines with J gene TRBJ2-3, with 12 bases fitting TRBD2. Germline V gene data show CDR1 as DFQATT and CDR2 as SNEGSKA (reference sequence). The CDR3 length is 16 residues. With 0 bases clipped from V and 4 bases from J, the junction kept 5 bases outside the gene matches. CDR3 amino acids: CSARDPSGGAPDTQYF. The CDR3 DNA reads TGCAGTGCTAGAGATCCTAGCGGGGGGGCCCCAGATACGCAGTATTTT.

This clonotype ranks as medium-sized. The gene calls are TRBV2 and TRBJ2-2; D not resolved. Trimming cost V 2 bases and J 4 bases, with 8 bases left between them. This CDR3 has 14 residues. Germline V gene sequence: CDR1 SNHLY, CDR2 FYNNEI. The CDR3 region has the DNA TGTGCCAGCAGTGAAATCCGCGGCACCGGGGAGCTGTTTTTT. Its translation is CASSEIRGTGELFF. Supplemented by reference TRBV2 and TRBJ2-2, the full variable domain reads EPEVTQTPSHQVTQMGQEVILRCVPISNHLYFYWYRQILGQKVEFLVSFYNNEISEKSEIFDDQFSVERPDGSNFTLKIRSTKLEDSAMYFCASSEIRGTGELFFGEGSRLTVL.

The CDR3 region is CASSLVGGQGANQPQHF. CDR3 coding DNA: TGTGCCAGCAGCTTAGTAGGGGGACAGGGGGCCAATCAGCCCCAGCATTTT. This chain connects TRBV7-2 to TRBJ1-5; 12 nucleotides align to TRBD1. The CDR3 length is 17 residues. CDR1 is SGHTA and CDR2 is FQGNSA in the germline V gene. J was trimmed by 3 bases and V by 1 base; bases with no gene match: 4.

V and J are TRBV7-2 and TRBJ2-2, with D unclear. Trimming took off 2 bases at V and 0 bases at J, with 4 bases between the two ends. The CDR3 sequence is 14 residues long. Germline V gene data show CDR1 as SGHTA and CDR2 as FQGNSA. CDR3 protein: CASSLPANTGELFF. CDR3 bases: TGTGCCAGCAGCTTACCTGCGAACACCGGGGAGCTGTTTTTT.

The chain uses TRBV20-1 and TRBJ2-2; D may be TRBD2 (5 bases). This CDR3 contains 12 residues. The V end was cut by 6 bases, the J end by 7 bases, with 12 bases between. The germline V gene has CDR1 DFQATT and CDR2 SNEGSKA (reference sequence). The CDR3 region is CSALRGGGELFF. CDR3 DNA sequence: TGCAGTGCCCTTCGGGGTGGCGGGGAGCTGTTTTTT.

The chain recombines TRBV19 with TRBJ2-1; D is perhaps TRBD1 or TRBD2 (5 bases each). Germline values: CDR1 LNHDA, CDR2 SQIVND (reference sequence). The CDR3 is made up of 14 amino acids. V was shortened by 5 bases and J by 5 bases, with 13 bases between the two germline ends. The CDR3, as DNA: TGTGCCAGTAGTGGGGCTGGGAGTCACAATGAGCAGTTCTTC. Protein sequence: CASSGAGSHNEQFF.

This clonotype turned up a few times. The gene calls are TRBV7-8 and TRBJ2-5; perhaps TRBD1 as D (5 bases). The CDR3 is made up of 17 amino acids. Germline V gene data show CDR1 as SGHVS and CDR2 as FQNEAQ. Trimming took off 2 bases at V and 4 bases at J, with 20 bases between the two ends. This CDR3 is CASSLSHAGMVGETQYF. DNA for the CDR3: TGTGCCAGCAGCTTATCCCACGCAGGGATGGTTGGAGAGACCCAGTACTTC.

The chain carries TRBV6-1 and TRBJ2-1; weak D call: TRBD2 (5 bases). The V end was cut by 7 bases, the J end by 6 bases, with 22 bases between. Germline CDR1 and CDR2: MNHNS and SASEGT. This CDR3 comprises 16 residues. CDR3 sequence: CASTAIGRFTPNEQFF. DNA for the CDR3: TGTGCCAGCACCGCAATTGGGAGATTCACCCCCAATGAGCAGTTCTTC.

The rearrangement links TRBV6-5 to TRBJ1-2; 7 bases align to TRBD1. V trimming: 2 bases; J trimming: 6 bases; junction bases outside the gene matches: 9. This CDR3 has 15 residues. Germline-derived CDR1 and CDR2 are MNHEY and SVGAGI. The CDR3 DNA follows: TGTGCCAGCAGTTACGAGGTGGGACAGACAAATGGCTACACCTTC. As protein: CASSYEVGQTNGYTF.

Comment on this clonotype: One junction end does not reproduce the germline sequence, and a read error may be involved. The V call is TRBV7-7, the J call TRBJ2-2; 13 bases are shared with TRBD2. Germline CDR1 SSHAT, CDR2 FNYEAQ (reference sequence). The CDR3 is made up of 16 amino acids. The CDR3, as DNA: TGTGCTAGCAGCCCTACTAGCGGGGGGGTGTCCGGGGAGCTGTTTTTT. It yields the protein CASSPTSGGVSGELFF.

This clonotype occurred a few times. The chain has TRBV20-1 and TRBJ1-2, with D unclear. The CDR3 is 10 residues long. Between the trimmed V and J ends, which lost 5 bases and 8 bases, there was a span of 9 bases. Germline V gene lookup returns CDR1 DFQATT and CDR2 SNEGSKA (reference sequence). The CDR3 nucleotides read TGCAGTGCTTTGACATCGGGCTACACCTTC. Translation gives CSALTSGYTF.

This clonotype turned up a few times. The chain has TRBV7-9 and TRBJ1-1, with TRBD1 identical over 10 bases. V was clipped by 5 bases and J by 5 bases; unmatched bases: 8. CDR1 is SEHNR and CDR2 is FQNEAQ in the germline V gene (reference sequence). The CDR3 extends over 15 amino acids. CDR3: CASSLRTGGGTEAFF. CDR3 nucleotides: TGTGCCAGCAGCCTACGGACAGGGGGGGGGACTGAAGCTTTCTTT. The full variable domain, with the rest looked up from reference TRBV7-9 and TRBJ1-1, is DTGVSQNPRHKITKRGQNVTFRCDPISEHNRLYWYRQTLGQGPEFLTYFQNEAQLEKSRLLSDRFSAERPKGSFSTLEIQRTEQGDSAMYLCASSLRTGGGTEAFFGQGTRLTVV.

This clonotype was observed once. The J gene is TRBJ2-5, the V gene TRBV19; D is possibly TRBD1 or TRBD2 (5 bases each). Germline-derived CDR1 and CDR2 are LNHDA and SQIVND (reference sequence). There are 13 residues in the CDR3. V lost 7 bases and J lost 7, with 16 bases in between. The CDR3 DNA is TGTGCCAGTACCCAGGGAGTCGGCGGGACCCAGTACTTC. This sequence encodes CASTQGVGGTQYF. Filled out from reference TRBV19 and TRBJ2-5, the complete variable domain reads DGGITQSPKYLFRKEGQNVTLSCEQNLNHDAMYWYRQDPGQGLRLIYYSQIVNDFQKGDIAEGYSVSREKKESFPLTVTSAQKNPTAFYLCASTQGVGGTQYFGPGTRLLVL.

The chain couples TRBV18 to TRBJ2-7; TRBD1 agrees at 8 bases. J was trimmed by 4 bases and V by 0 bases; bases with no gene match: 5. CDR3 size: 15 residues. Per germline, CDR1 KGHSH and CDR2 LQKENI. For the CDR3, the DNA is TGTGCCAGCTCACCACCCGGCAGGGGGCGGTACGAGCAGTACTTC. It yields the protein CASSPPGRGRYEQYF.

The chain couples TRBV11-2 to TRBJ2-5; TRBD1 agrees at 9 bases. Germline V gene sequence: CDR1 SGHAT, CDR2 FQNNGV. The CDR3 is 15 residues long. Losses at the gene ends were 0 bases for V and 5 bases for J; bases not matched to a gene: 4. In nucleotides, the CDR3 is TGTGCCAGCAGCTTAGATCGGGACAGGGTTGAGACCCAGTACTTC. It yields the protein CASSLDRDRVETQYF.

The chain employs TRBV7-3 and TRBJ2-1; 14 bases align to TRBD2. The CDR3 totals 16 residues. CDR1 and CDR2 from the germline V gene are SGHTA and FQGTGA. V dropped 3 bases and J dropped 8; count of bases not matched to a gene: 6. The CDR3 spells CASSLVGTSGGDEQFF. DNA of the CDR3: TGTGCCAGCAGCTTGGTGGGGACTAGCGGGGGCGATGAGCAGTTCTTC. Looking up the rest from reference TRBV7-3 and TRBJ2-1 gives the full variable domain: GAGVSQTPSNKVTEKGKYVELRCDPISGHTALYWYRQSLGQGPEFLIYFQGTGAADDSGLPNDRFFAVRPEGSVSTLKIQRTERGDSAVYLCASSLVGTSGGDEQFFGPGTRLTVL.

This clonotype was detected once. This CDR3 is CASSLSGSYNSPLHF. In DNA, the CDR3 is TGTGCCAGCAGTTTATCGGGTTCCTATAATTCACCCCTCCACTTT. The chain carries TRBV12-3 or TRBV12-4 and TRBJ1-6; D not resolved. Deletions cut 2 bases from V and 1 base from J, with 6 bases between. The CDR3 extends over 15 amino acids.

This clonotype is deemed medium-sized (0.01 to 0.1%). The chain employs TRBV20-1 and TRBJ1-2; unclear D gene. The CDR3 has 13 amino acids. V was trimmed by 3 bases and J by 4 bases, leaving 12 bases between them. Germline loops: CDR1 DFQATT, CDR2 SNEGSKA (reference sequence). The CDR3 DNA reads as TGCAGTGCTAGTGACGGACGGCCCTATGGCTACACCTTC. Its translation: CSASDGRPYGYTF.

This clonotype was observed a single time. The rearrangement uses TRBV19 and TRBJ2-5; 16 nucleotides line up with TRBD2. V was clipped by 4 bases and J by 5 bases; unmatched bases: 4. The germline CDR1 and CDR2 sequences are LNHDA and SQIVND (reference sequence). There are 16 residues in the CDR3. CDR3 residues: CASSRGLAGGLETQYF. The CDR3 DNA sequence: TGTGCCAGTAGTAGGGGACTAGCGGGGGGGCTGGAGACCCAGTACTTC.